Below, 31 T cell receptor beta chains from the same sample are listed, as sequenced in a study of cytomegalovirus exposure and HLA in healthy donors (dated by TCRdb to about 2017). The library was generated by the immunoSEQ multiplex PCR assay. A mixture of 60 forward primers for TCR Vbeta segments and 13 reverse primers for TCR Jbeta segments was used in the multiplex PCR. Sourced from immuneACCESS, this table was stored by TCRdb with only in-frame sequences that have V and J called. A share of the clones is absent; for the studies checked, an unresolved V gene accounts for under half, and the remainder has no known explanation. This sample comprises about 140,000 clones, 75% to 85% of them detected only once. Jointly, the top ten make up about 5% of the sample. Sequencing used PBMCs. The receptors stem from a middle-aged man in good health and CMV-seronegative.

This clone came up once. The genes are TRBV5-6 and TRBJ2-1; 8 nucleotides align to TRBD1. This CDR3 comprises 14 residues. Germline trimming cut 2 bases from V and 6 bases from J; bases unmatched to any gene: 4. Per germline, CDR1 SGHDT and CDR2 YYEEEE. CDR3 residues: CASSLLTGGNEQFF. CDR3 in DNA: TGTGCCAGCAGCTTACTAACAGGGGGCAATGAGCAGTTCTTC.

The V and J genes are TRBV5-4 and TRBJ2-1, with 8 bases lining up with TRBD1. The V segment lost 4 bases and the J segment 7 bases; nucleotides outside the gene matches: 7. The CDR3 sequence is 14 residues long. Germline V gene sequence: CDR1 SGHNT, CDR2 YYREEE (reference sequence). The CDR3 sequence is CASSQQTGENEQFF. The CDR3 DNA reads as TGTGCCAGCAGCCAGCAGACAGGGGAAAATGAGCAGTTCTTC.

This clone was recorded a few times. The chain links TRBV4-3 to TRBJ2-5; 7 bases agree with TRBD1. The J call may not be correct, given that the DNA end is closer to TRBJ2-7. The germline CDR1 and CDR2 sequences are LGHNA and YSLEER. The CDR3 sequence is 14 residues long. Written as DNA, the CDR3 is TGCGCCAGCAGCCGCTCGGGACAGTCCTACGAGCAGTACTTC. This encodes CASSRSGQSYEQYF.

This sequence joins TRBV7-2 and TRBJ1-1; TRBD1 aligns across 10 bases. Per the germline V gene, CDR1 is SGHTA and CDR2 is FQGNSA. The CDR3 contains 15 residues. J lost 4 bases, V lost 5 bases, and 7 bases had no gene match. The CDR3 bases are TGTGCCAGCAGCGTAACCGGGACAGGGGCCACTGAAGCTTTCTTT. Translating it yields CASSVTGTGATEAFF.

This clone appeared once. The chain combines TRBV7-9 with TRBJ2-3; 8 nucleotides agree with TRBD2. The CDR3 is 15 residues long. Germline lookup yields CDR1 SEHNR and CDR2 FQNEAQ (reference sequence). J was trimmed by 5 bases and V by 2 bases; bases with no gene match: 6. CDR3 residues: CASSLTSGGLDTQYF. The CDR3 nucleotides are TGTGCCAGCAGCTTAACCAGCGGGGGTTTAGATACGCAGTATTTT.

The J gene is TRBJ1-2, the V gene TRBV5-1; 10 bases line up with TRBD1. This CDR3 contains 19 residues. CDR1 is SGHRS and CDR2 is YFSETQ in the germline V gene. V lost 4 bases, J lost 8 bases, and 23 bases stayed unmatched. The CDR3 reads CASSVSPRGTGALSVGYTF. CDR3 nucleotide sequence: TGCGCCAGCAGCGTATCCCCCCGCGGGACAGGGGCCCTGTCGGTAGGCTACACCTTC.

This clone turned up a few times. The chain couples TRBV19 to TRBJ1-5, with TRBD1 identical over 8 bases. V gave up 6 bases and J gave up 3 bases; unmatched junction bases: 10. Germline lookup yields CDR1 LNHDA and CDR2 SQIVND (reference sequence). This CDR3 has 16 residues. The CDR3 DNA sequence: TGTGCCAGTAGCAGACCTCAGGGGGCAAACAATCAGCCCCAGCATTTT. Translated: CASSRPQGANNQPQHF.

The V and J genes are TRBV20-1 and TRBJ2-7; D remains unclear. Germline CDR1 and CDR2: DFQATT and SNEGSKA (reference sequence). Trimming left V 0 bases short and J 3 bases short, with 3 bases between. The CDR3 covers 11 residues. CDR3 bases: TGCAGTGCTAGAGACAACTACGAGCAGTACTTC. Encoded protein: CSARDNYEQYF.

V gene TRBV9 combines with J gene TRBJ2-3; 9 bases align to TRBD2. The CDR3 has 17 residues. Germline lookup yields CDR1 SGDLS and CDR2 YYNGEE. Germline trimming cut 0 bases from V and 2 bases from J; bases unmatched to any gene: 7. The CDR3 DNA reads TGTGCCAGCAGCGTAGGCCTCCAGCGGGGGGCCACAGATACGCAGTATTTT. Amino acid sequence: CASSVGLQRGATDTQYF.

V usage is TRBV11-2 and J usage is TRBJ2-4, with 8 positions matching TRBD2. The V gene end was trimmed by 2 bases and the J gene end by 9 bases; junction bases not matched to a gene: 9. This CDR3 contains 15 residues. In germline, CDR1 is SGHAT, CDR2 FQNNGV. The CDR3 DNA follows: TGTGCCAGCAGCTTACGGGAGGGGGTGAAGGGCATTCAGTACTTC. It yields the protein CASSLREGVKGIQYF.

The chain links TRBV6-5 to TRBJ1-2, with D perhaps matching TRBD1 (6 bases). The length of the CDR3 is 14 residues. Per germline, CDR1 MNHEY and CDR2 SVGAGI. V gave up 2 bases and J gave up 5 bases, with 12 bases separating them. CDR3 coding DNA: TGTGCCAGCAGTTACCAGGGGCCCAATTATGGCTACACCTTC. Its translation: CASSYQGPNYGYTF.

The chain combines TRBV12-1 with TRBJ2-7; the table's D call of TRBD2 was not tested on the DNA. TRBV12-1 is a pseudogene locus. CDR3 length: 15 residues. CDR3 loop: CASSSLGLAAYEQYF. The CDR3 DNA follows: TGTGCCAGCAGCTCCTTAGGACTAGCAGCCTACGAGCAGTACTTC.

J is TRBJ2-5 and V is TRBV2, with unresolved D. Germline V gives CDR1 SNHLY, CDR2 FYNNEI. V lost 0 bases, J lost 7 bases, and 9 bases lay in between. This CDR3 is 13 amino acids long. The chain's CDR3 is CASSEALLTTQYF. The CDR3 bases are TGTGCCAGCAGTGAAGCGCTACTAACGACCCAGTACTTC. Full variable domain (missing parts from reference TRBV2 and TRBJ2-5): EPEVTQTPSHQVTQMGQEVILRCVPISNHLYFYWYRQILGQKVEFLVSFYNNEISEKSEIFDDQFSVERPDGSNFTLKIRSTKLEDSAMYFCASSEALLTTQYFGPGTRLLVL.

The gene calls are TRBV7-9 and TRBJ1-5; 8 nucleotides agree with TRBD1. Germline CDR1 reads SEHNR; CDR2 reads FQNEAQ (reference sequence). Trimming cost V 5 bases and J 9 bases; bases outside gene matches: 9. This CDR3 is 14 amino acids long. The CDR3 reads CASSPQGAAGPQHF. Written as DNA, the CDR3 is TGTGCCAGCAGCCCCCAGGGGGCCGCGGGGCCCCAGCATTTT.

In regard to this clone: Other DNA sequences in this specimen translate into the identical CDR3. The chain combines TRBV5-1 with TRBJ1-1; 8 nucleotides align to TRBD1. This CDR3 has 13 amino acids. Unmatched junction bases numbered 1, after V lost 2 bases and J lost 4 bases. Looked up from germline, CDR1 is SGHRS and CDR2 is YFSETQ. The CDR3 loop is CASSLTGGTEAFF. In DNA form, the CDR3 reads TGCGCCAGCAGCTTAACAGGGGGCACTGAAGCTTTCTTT.

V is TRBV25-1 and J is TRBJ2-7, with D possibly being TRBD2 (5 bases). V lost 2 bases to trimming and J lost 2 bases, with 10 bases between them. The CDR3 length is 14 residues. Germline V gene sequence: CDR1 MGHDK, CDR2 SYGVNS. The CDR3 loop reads CASSEEGFTYEQYF. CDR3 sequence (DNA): TGTGCCAGCAGTGAAGAGGGTTTCACCTACGAGCAGTACTTC.

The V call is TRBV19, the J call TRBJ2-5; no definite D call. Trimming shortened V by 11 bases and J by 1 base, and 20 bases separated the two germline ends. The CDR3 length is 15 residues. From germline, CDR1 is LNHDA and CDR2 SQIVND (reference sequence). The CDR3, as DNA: TGTGCCGCTAAACAGAGAGAAGGAAGCCAAGAGACCCAGTACTTC. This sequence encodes CAAKQREGSQETQYF.

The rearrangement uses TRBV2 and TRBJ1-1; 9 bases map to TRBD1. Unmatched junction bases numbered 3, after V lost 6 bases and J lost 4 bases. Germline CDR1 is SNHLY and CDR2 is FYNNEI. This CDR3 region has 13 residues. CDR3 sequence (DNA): TGTGCCAGCAGGAAGACAGGGGGCACTGAAGCTTTCTTT. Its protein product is CASRKTGGTEAFF.

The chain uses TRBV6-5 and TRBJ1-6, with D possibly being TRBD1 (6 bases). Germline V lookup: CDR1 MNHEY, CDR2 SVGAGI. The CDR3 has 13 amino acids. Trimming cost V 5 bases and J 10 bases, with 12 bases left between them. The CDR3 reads CASSTGSGSPLHF. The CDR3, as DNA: TGTGCCAGCAGTACAGGGTCGGGGTCACCCCTCCACTTT.

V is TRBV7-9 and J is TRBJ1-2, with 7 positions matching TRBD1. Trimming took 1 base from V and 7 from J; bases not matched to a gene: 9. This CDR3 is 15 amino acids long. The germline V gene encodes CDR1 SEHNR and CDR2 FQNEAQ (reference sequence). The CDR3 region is CASSLGTGDSGGYTF. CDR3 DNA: TGTGCCAGCAGCTTAGGCACAGGGGATTCGGGTGGCTACACCTTC. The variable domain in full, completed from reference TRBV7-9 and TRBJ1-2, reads DTGVSQNPRHKITKRGQNVTFRCDPISEHNRLYWYRQTLGQGPEFLTYFQNEAQLEKSRLLSDRFSAERPKGSFSTLEIQRTEQGDSAMYLCASSLGTGDSGGYTFGSGTRLTVV.

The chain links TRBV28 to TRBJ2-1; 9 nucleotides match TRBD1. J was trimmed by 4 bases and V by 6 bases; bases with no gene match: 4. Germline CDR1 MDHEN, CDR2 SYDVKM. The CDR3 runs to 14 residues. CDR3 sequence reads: CASSTGTGYNEQFF. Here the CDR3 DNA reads TGTGCCAGCAGCACCGGGACAGGGTACAATGAGCAGTTCTTC.

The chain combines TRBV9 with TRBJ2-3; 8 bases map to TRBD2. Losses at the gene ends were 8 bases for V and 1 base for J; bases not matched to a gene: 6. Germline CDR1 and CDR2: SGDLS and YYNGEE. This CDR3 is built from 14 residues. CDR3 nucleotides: TGTGCCAGTGGGAGCGGGGGTGGCACAGATACGCAGTATTTT. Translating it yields CASGSGGGTDTQYF.

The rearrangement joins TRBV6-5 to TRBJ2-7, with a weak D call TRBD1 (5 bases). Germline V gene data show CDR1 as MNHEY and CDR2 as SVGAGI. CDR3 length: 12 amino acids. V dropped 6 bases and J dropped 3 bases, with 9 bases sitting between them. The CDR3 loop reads CASRRDSYEQYF. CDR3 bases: TGTGCCAGCAGACGAGACAGCTACGAGCAGTACTTC.

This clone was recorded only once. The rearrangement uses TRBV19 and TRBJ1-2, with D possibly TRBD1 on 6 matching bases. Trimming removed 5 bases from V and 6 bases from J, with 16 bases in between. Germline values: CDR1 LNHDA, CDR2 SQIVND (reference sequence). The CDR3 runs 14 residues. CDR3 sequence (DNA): TGTGCCAGTAGTGCTGACAGGCGGCTAAATGGCTACACCTTC. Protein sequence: CASSADRRLNGYTF.

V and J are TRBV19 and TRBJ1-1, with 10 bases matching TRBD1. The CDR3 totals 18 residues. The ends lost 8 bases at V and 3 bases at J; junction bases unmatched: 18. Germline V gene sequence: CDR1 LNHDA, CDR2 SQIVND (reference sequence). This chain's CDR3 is CASGGTPGQGLRHTEAFF. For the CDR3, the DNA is TGTGCCAGTGGCGGAACCCCGGGACAGGGGCTTCGGCACACTGAAGCTTTCTTT.

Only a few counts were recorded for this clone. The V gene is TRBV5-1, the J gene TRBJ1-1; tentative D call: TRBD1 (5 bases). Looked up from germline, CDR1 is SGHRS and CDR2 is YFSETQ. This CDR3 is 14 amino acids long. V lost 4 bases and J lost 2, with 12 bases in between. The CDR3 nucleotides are TGCGCCAGCAGCCCCGACAGAATAAACACTGAAGCTTTCTTT. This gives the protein CASSPDRINTEAFF. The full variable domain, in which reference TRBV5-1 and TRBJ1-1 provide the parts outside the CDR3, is KAGVTQTPRYLIKTRGQQVTLSCSPISGHRSVSWYQQTPGQGLQFLFEYFSETQRNKGNFPGRFSGRQFSNSRSEMNVSTLELGDSALYLCASSPDRINTEAFFGQGTRLTVV.

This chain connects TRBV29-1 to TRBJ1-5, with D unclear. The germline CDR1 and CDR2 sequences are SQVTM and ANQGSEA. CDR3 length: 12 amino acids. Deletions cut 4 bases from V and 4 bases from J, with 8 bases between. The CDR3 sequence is CSVGGQNQPQHF. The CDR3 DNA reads TGCAGCGTTGGTGGCCAGAATCAGCCCCAGCATTTT.

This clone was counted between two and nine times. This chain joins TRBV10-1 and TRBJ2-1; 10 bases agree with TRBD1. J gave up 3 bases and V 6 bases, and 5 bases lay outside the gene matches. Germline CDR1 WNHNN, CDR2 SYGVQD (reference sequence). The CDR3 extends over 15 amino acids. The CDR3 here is CASRTGTGVYNEQFF. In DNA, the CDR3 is TGCGCCAGCAGAACCGGGACAGGGGTCTACAATGAGCAGTTCTTC.

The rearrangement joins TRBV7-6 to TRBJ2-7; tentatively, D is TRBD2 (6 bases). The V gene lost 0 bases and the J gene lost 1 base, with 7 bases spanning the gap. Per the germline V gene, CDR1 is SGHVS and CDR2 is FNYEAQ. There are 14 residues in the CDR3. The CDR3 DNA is TGTGCCAGCAGCTTAGCGGCGGGGTCCTACGAGCAGTACTTC. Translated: CASSLAAGSYEQYF.

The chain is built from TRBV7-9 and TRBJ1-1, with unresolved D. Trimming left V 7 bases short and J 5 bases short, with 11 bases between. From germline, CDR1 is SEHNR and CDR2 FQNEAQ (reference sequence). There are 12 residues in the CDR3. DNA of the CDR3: TGTGCCAGCACCCCCGGGGTGACTGAAGCTTTCTTT. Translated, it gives CASTPGVTEAFF.

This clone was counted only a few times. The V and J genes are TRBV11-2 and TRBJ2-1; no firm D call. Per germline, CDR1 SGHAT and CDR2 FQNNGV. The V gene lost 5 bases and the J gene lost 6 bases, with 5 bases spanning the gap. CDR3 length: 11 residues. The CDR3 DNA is TGTGCCAGCAGCCCTAGCAATGAGCAGTTCTTC. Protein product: CASSPSNEQFF.